This TCR beta chain comes out of a study of OX40 agonist ivuxolimab in advanced cancers. Study summary: Patients were 82.7% male with ages roughly 20 to 90, mean about 65.

Produced via immunoSEQ multiplex PCR; TCRdb's table is partial and in-frame only. The sample lists some 50,000 clones, about 89% occurring once. A few counts support this clone. Its antigen is unknown. Looked up from germline, CDR1 is SNHLY and CDR2 is FYNNEI. The V and J ends lost 6 bases and 3 bases respectively, with 19 bases between them. The CDR3 consists of 16 residues. Study results and caveats: Doses of 0.1 to 3.0 mg/kg were accompanied by clonal expansion of CD4+ and CD8+ blood T cells by week 6.

The TCR sequence derives from an adult with an advanced solid tumor such as melanoma, head and neck, liver or kidney cancer. Sequencing was performed on CD4+ or CD8+ T cells sorted from blood, taken in a trial of the OX40 agonist ivuxolimab. V and J are TRBV2 and TRBJ2-3, with D possibly matching TRBD2 (6 bases). The CDR3 is CASRDGTSGVTDTQYF. The CDR3 bases are TGTGCCAGCAGGGACGGAACTTCGGGAGTGACAGATACGCAGTATTTT.